A selection of T cell receptor beta chains follows, all from one sample in a study of cytomegalovirus exposure and HLA in healthy donors. The table came from immunoSEQ multiplex PCR; TCRdb's copy has only in-frame clones and leaves some out. The repertoire holds roughly 150,000 clones, with 60% to 80% as singletons. Source material: PBMCs. These receptors all stem from a male donor in good health and CMV-seronegative. Each CDR3 is given with its conserved first and last residue. The D gene is left open where the match is weak. Not all rows give a size; the values are once, few, many and, for expanded clones, a class.

D gene,V gene,J gene,clone size,CDR3 length,CDR3 DNA,CDR3 protein
-,TRBV7-9,TRBJ2-2,few,11,TGTGCCACCACTTTAGCCGGGGAGCTGTTTTTT,CATTLAGELFF
-,TRBV2,TRBJ2-7,-,13,TGTGCCAGCAGTGAAATCGTTCCCTACGAGCAGTACTTC,CASSEIVPYEQYF
TRBD1,TRBV5-4,TRBJ2-2,-,15,TGTGCCAGCAGCTGGACAGGGCAAAACACCGGGGAGCTGTTTTTT,CASSWTGQNTGELFF
TRBD1,TRBV23-1,TRBJ1-2,once,23,TGCGCCAGCAGTCAATCGAAAGGGCGAGACAGGGTTATCGTCAACCTTTCGAACTATGGCTACACCTTC,CASSQSKGRDRVIVNLSNYGYTF
-,TRBV6-1,TRBJ1-5,-,14,TGTGCCAGCAGTCACCCGAGGAGCAATCAGCCCCAGCATTTT,CASSHPRSNQPQHF
-,TRBV6-4,TRBJ2-2,few,16,TGTGCCAGCAGTGACACCTCAACAGGGTCGGTCGGGGAGCTGTTTTTT,CASSDTSTGSVGELFF
TRBD1,TRBV5-1,TRBJ2-6,-,17,TGCGCCAGCAGCAGGGGGACAGGAACTACTGGGGCCAACGTCCTGACTTTC,CASSRGTGTTGANVLTF
TRBD1,TRBV10-3,TRBJ2-7,-,15,TGTGCCATCAGCTTAGGACAGGGGTACACCTACGAGCAGTACTTC,CAISLGQGYTYEQYF
-,TRBV6-1,TRBJ1-1,few,14,TGTGCCAGCAGTAGGGGGGGGCGCGACACTGAAGCTTTCTTT,CASSRGGRDTEAFF
-,TRBV6-1,TRBJ2-7,-,15,TGTGCCAGCAGTTCCCCGGTACAGACAATCTACGAGCAGTACTTC,CASSSPVQTIYEQYF
TRBD1,TRBV18,TRBJ2-5,-,13,TGTGCCAGCTCACGGACAGGGGAAGAGACCCAGTACTTC,CASSRTGEETQYF